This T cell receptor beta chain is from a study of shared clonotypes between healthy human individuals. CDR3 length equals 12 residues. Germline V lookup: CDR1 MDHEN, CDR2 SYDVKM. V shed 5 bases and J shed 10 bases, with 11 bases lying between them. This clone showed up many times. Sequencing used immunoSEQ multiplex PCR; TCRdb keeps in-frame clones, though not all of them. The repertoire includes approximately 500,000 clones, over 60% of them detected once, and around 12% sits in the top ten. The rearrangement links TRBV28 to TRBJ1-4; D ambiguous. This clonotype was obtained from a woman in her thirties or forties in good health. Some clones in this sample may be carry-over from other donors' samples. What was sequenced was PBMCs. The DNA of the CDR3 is TGTGCCAGCAGTCCCCCCCGGGGAAAACTGTTTTTT. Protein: CASSPPRGKLFF.